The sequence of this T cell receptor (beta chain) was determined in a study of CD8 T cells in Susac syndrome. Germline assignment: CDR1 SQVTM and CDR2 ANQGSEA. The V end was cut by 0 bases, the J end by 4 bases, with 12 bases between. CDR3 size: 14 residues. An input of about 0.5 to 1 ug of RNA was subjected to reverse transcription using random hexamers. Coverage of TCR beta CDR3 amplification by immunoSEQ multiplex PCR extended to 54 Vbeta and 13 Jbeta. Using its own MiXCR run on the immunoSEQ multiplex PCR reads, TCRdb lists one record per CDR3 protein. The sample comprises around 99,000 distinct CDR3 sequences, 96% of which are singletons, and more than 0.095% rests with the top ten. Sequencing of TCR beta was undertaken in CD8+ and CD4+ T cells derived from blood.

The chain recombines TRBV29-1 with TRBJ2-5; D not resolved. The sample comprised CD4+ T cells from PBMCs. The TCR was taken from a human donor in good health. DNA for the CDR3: TGCAGCGTTGAAGATAGAAGGGTCCGAGAGACCCAGTACTTC. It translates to CSVEDRRVRETQYF.